A selection of T cell receptor beta chains follows, all from one sample in a study of cytomegalovirus exposure and HLA in healthy donors. The method was immunoSEQ multiplex PCR; TCRdb's version includes in-frame clones alone and lacks a portion of them. The repertoire holds 160,000 or so clones, with about 80% as singletons. Sequences were obtained from PBMCs. The receptors here all came from a woman aged 40 to 49 in good health and CMV-seronegative. CDR3s include the opening cysteine and the closing phenylalanine or tryptophan. A D gene is named only where the DNA matches it firmly. Rows give clone size only sometimes, using once, few, many, or a class for an expanded clone.

d_gene | j_gene | v_gene | abundance | CDR3aa | CDR3nt
. | TRBJ1-1 | TRBV5-1 | once | CASRFAGEGTEAFF | TGCGCCAGCAGGTTTGCAGGGGAGGGCACTGAAGCTTTCTTT
TRBD1 | TRBJ2-1 | TRBV30 | . | CAWSRDSNEQFF | TGTGCCTGGAGTCGGGACAGCAATGAGCAGTTCTTC
TRBD1 | TRBJ2-7 | TRBV13 | few | CASSAGQGAGYEQYF | TGTGCCAGCAGCGCGGGACAGGGGGCAGGATACGAGCAGTACTTC
. | TRBJ2-2 | TRBV11-2 | few | CASSSPMNTGELFF | TGTGCCAGCAGCTCCCCAATGAACACCGGGGAGCTGTTTTTT
TRBD2 | TRBJ2-2 | TRBV28 | few | CASRRGSLTGELFF | TGTGCCAGCAGGCGGGGGTCCCTCACCGGGGAGCTGTTTTTT
. | TRBJ2-3 | TRBV11-3 | . | CASSSADTPSTDTQYF | TGTGCCAGCAGCAGCGCGGACACTCCTAGCACAGATACGCAGTATTTT
TRBD2 | TRBJ2-1 | TRBV10-3 | . | CAIRSSGRAVVDEQFF | TGTGCCATCAGATCTAGCGGGAGGGCCGTGGTGGATGAGCAGTTCTTC
. | TRBJ2-7 | TRBV2 | few | CASNDFTYEQYF | TGTGCCAGCAACGACTTCACCTACGAGCAGTACTTC
TRBD2 | TRBJ2-1 | TRBV13 | . | CASSPTTRTSGSMVRSNEQFF | TGTGCCAGCAGCCCCACCACCCGGACTAGCGGGAGTATGGTTAGGTCCAATGAGCAGTTCTTC
. | TRBJ2-5 | TRBV11-3 | . | CASSHDSKETQYF | TGTGCCAGCAGCCATGACAGTAAAGAGACCCAGTACTTC
. | TRBJ2-1 | TRBV5-6 | once | CASSFLDFYNEQFF | TGTGCCAGCAGCTTTCTAGACTTCTACAATGAGCAGTTCTTC
TRBD1 | TRBJ2-2 | TRBV10-3 | . | CAISRTGETGELFF | TGTGCCATCAGCCGGACAGGGGAAACCGGGGAGCTGTTTTTT
. | TRBJ2-7 | TRBV27 | . | CASKGAGVRYEQYF | TGTGCCAGCAAAGGGGCAGGGGTAAGGTACGAGCAGTACTTC
TRBD1 | TRBJ2-5 | TRBV6-5 | . | CASSYETQGIGGAQYF | TGTGCCAGCAGTTACGAAACACAGGGGATCGGTGGGGCCCAGTACTTC
. | TRBJ1-3 | TRBV4-1 | . | CASSQEWSDSVSGNTIYF | TGCGCCAGCAGCCAAGAGTGGTCGGACAGTGTCTCTGGAAACACCATATATTTT
. | TRBJ1-2 | TRBV6-1 | . | CASSDRARGGVHYGYTF | TGTGCCAGCAGTGATAGGGCCCGGGGAGGTGTACACTATGGCTACACCTTC
. | TRBJ1-1 | TRBV7-2 | . | CASSLVSRSNTEAFF | TGTGCCAGCAGCTTAGTCTCTCGGTCAAACACTGAAGCTTTCTTT
TRBD1 | TRBJ1-2 | TRBV28 | . | CASSPGGQVYGYTF | TGTGCCAGCAGCCCCGGAGGACAGGTCTATGGCTACACCTTC
. | TRBJ1-5 | TRBV7-2 | . | CASSSPGYNQPQHF | TGTGCCAGCAGCTCCCCGGGATATAATCAGCCCCAGCATTTT
. | TRBJ1-3 | TRBV19 | few | CASSEVEGGNTIYF | TGTGCCAGTAGTGAGGTCGAGGGTGGAAACACCATATATTTT
. | TRBJ2-6 | TRBV19 | many | CASSPFSGANVLTF | TGTGCCAGTAGCCCATTCTCTGGGGCCAACGTCCTGACTTTC
. | TRBJ1-5 | TRBV19 | . | CASSPPKSNQPQHF | TGTGCCAGTAGTCCCCCCAAAAGCAATCAGCCCCAGCATTTT
. | TRBJ1-1 | TRBV10-3 | . | CAISESGLGQNTEAFF | TGTGCCATCAGTGAGTCAGGATTGGGACAGAACACTGAAGCTTTCTTT
. | TRBJ1-3 | TRBV7-2 | few | CASSLISGAGNTIYF | TGTGCCAGCAGCTTAATAAGCGGGGCGGGAAACACCATATATTTT
TRBD1 | TRBJ2-3 | TRBV5-1 | . | CASSPGQGIDTQYF | TGCGCCAGCAGTCCGGGACAGGGGATCGATACGCAGTATTTT